Shown below are 9 T cell receptor beta chains from a single sample sequenced in a study of T cell responses to AZD1222 COVID-19 vaccine. Clones were sequenced by immunoSEQ multiplex PCR, and TCRdb holds only the in-frame ones, with some missing. The data contain about 110,000 clones, 90% of them singletons. The sequenced sample was peripheral blood, obtained 28 days after the second AZD1222 dose. The receptors come from an adult who received the AZD1222 COVID-19 vaccine.

The chain uses TRBV4-1 and TRBJ1-6; D remains ambiguous. Trimming removed 0 bases from V and 3 bases from J, with 12 bases in between. The CDR3 totals 17 residues. The germline V gene has CDR1 MGHRA and CDR2 YSYEKL. CDR3 nucleotide sequence: TGCGCCAGCAGCCAAGATACCAGACAAGGCTATAATTCACCCCTCCACTTT. This sequence encodes CASSQDTRQGYNSPLHF.

This clone was found once. This chain uses TRBV7-6 with TRBJ2-1; 7 nucleotides match TRBD1. The V segment lost 1 base and the J segment 4 bases; nucleotides outside the gene matches: 4. Germline assignment: CDR1 SGHVS and CDR2 FNYEAQ. The CDR3 consists of 15 residues. CDR3 residues: CASSLGQGTYNEQFF. CDR3 DNA sequence: TGTGCCAGCAGCTTAGGACAGGGAACTTACAATGAGCAGTTCTTC.

V usage is TRBV7-9 and J usage is TRBJ1-1; 9 bases fit TRBD1. With V trimmed by 8 bases and J by 6 bases, 7 bases remained unmatched. CDR3 length equals 13 residues. The germline V gene encodes CDR1 SEHNR and CDR2 FQNEAQ (reference sequence). CDR3 in DNA: TGTGCCAGCGGGGGACAGGGCGGATCTGAAGCTTTCTTT. It codes for CASGGQGGSEAFF.

V usage is TRBV3-1 (or the pseudogene TRBV3-2) and J usage is TRBJ1-6; TRBD1 might be the D (5 bases). V lost 0 bases to trimming and J lost 7 bases, with 16 bases between them. There are 17 residues in the CDR3. Germline loops: CDR1 LGHDT, CDR2 YNNKEL (reference sequence). CDR3 sequence reads: CASSQEVREWTNSPLHF. The CDR3, as DNA: TGTGCCAGCAGCCAAGAGGTCAGGGAGTGGACCAATTCACCCCTCCACTTT.

The chain recombines TRBV6-2 or TRBV6-3 with TRBJ2-7; 7 bases line up with TRBD2. The V and J ends lost 4 bases and 2 bases, in that order; junction bases with no gene match: 8. The CDR3 spans 15 residues. The V gene's germline CDR1 is MNHEY and CDR2 SVGEGT. The CDR3 reads CASSSGGEGTYEQYF. CDR3 in DNA: TGTGCCAGCAGTTCCGGAGGGGAGGGGACCTACGAGCAGTACTTC.

The chain employs TRBV23-1 and TRBJ2-4; TRBD1 or TRBD2 may be the D gene (6 bases each). TRBV23-1 is reported as an ORF; its role is uncertain. The V gene lost 0 bases and the J gene lost 5 bases, with 11 bases spanning the gap. CDR3 length: 15 amino acids. In nucleotides, the CDR3 is TGCGCCAGCAGTCAATCGGGGGGCGGAGAAAACATTCAGTACTTC. Amino acid sequence: CASSQSGGGENIQYF.

The gene calls are TRBV6-2 or TRBV6-3 and TRBJ2-1; possibly TRBD2 for D (6 bases). The V end lost 2 bases, the J end lost 8 bases, and 13 bases lay between the germline ends. This CDR3 is 14 amino acids long. Per germline, CDR1 MNHEY and CDR2 SVGEGT. The CDR3 DNA sequence: TGTGCCAGCAGTTACGGGGGGAGAGGATATGAGCAGTTCTTC. Amino acid sequence: CASSYGGRGYEQFF.

This sequence joins TRBV5-5 and TRBJ2-5, with D unclear. Germline V gives CDR1 SGHKS, CDR2 YYEKEE (reference sequence). The CDR3 has 16 amino acids. V lost 5 bases to trimming and J lost 5 bases, with 22 bases between them. The chain's CDR3 is CASRKLGRTMGETQYF. The CDR3 coding sequence is TGTGCCAGCAGAAAACTCGGACGCACCATGGGGGAGACCCAGTACTTC.

The chain couples TRBV29-1 to TRBJ2-3; tentatively, D is TRBD1 (5 bases). V lost 4 bases and J 2 bases, leaving 10 bases between the germline ends. CDR1 and CDR2 (germline): SQVTM, ANQGSEA. The CDR3 runs 13 residues. The CDR3 nucleotides are TGCAGCGTTGTTGGGGCGAACACAGATACGCAGTATTTT. Translating it yields CSVVGANTDTQYF.